This entry concerns a single T cell receptor (beta chain). Repertoires were generated with immunoSEQ multiplex PCR, while TCRdb's copy carries only in-frame clones and drops some. The table records about 2.4 million clones, 93% of them present only once. The germline V gene encodes CDR1 LGHNA and CDR2 YNFKEQ. This CDR3 has 15 amino acids. This entry belongs to a study of shared clonotypes between healthy human individuals. Turning to the study itself: Contributing individuals were a couple of females and three males aged 18 to 49.

This TCR derives from a man between 18 and 29 years old in good health. Some clones in this sample may be carry-over from other donors' samples. Sequencing was carried out using naive CD4+ T cells from PBMCs. The subset is: CD45RA+ positively selected. This chain connects TRBV4-2 to TRBJ2-5; D might be TRBD1 (5 bases). TRBJ2-7 explains the end of the DNA better; the J call may be wrong. The DNA of the CDR3 is TGTGCCAGCAGCCAAGATCAATCCGACAGCTACGAGCAGTACTTC. It is translated as CASSQDQSDSYEQYF.